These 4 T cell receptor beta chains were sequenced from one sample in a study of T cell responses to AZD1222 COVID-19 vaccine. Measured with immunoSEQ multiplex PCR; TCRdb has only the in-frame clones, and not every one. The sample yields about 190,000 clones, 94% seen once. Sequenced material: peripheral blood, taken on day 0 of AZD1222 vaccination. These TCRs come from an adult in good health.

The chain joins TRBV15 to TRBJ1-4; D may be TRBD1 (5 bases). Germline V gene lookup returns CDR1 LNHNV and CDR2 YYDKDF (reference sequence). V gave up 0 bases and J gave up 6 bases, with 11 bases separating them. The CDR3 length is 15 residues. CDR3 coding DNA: TGTGCCACCAGCAGAGATCTTAGAGGGGATGAAAAACTGTTTTTT. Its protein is CATSRDLRGDEKLFF.

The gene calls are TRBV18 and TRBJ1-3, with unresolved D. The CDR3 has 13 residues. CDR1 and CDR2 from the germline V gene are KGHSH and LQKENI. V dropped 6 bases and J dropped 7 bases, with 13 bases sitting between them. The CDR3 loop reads CASSGRATNTIYF. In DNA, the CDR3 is TGTGCCAGCTCGGGGAGGGCTACGAACACCATATATTTT.

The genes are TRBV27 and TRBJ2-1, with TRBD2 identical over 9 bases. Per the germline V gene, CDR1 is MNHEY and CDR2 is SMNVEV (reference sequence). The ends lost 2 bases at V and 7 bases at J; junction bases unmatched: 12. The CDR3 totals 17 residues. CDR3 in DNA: TGTGCCAGCAGTTTAACACCTTTGGTAGCGGGAGTTAATGAGCAGTTCTTC. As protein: CASSLTPLVAGVNEQFF.

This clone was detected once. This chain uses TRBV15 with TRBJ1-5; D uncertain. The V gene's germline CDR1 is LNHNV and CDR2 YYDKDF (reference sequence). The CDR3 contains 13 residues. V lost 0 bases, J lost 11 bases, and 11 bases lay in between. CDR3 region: CATSRDLASAQHF. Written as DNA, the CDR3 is TGTGCCACCAGCAGAGATCTGGCATCTGCCCAGCATTTT.